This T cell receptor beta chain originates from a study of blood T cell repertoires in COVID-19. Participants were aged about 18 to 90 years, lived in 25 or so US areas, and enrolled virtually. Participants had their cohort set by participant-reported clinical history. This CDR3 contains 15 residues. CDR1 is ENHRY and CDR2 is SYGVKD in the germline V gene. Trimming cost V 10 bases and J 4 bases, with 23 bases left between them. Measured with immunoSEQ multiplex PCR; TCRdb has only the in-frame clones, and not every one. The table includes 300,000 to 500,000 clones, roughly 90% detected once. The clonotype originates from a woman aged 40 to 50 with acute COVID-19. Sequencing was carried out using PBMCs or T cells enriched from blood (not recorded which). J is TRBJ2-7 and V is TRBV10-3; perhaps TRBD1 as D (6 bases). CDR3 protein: CATARDTETDYEQYF. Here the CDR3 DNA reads TGTGCCACCGCCCGGGACACCGAAACCGATTACGAGCAGTACTTC.